This T cell receptor (beta chain) originates from a study of T-cell reconstitution after alpha-beta-depleted transplantation in children. The study's findings and limits: There were some patients whose high TCRbeta diversity at day 60 came from surviving recipient T cells and thymic progenitors. Newly produced T cells mostly provided counts and TCRbeta diversity after one year, as hyperexpanded clones declined. In patients about two months after transplant, alpha-beta T cells reportedly arose from several hundred expanded graft clones.

Using unique molecular identifiers, the investigators prepared the TCRbeta library. TCRdb reprocessed the PCR reads via MiXCR and lists one record per CDR3 protein. The data contain some 450,000 distinct CDR3 sequences, around 46% of them singletons. As to this clonotype: Its target is not known.

V shed 4 bases and J 4 bases; nucleotides not matched to a gene: 5. The CDR3 has 15 amino acids. Germline-derived CDR1 and CDR2 are ENHRY and SYGVKD. The material sequenced was PBMCs, taken before TCRalphabeta/CD19-depleted stem cell transplant. This receptor was taken from a girl under 10 years old with aplastic anemia, due to receive a stem cell transplant. The chain recombines TRBV10-3 with TRBJ2-7; TRBD2 matches 12 bases. CDR3 sequence reads: CAISGTSGTWYEQYF. The CDR3, as DNA: TGTGCCATCAGTGGGACTAGCGGGACCTGGTACGAGCAGTACTTC.